This T cell receptor beta chain was sequenced for a study of blood T cell repertoires in COVID-19. The germline V gene has CDR1 LNHDA and CDR2 SQIVND (reference sequence). Trimming shortened V by 3 bases and J by 2 bases, and 14 bases separated the two germline ends. This CDR3 contains 15 residues. TCRdb's copy holds only in-frame clones and misses some; the assay was immunoSEQ multiplex PCR. The sample consists of roughly 310,000 clones, over 85% of them appearing once. The chain combines TRBV19 with TRBJ2-7; D call uncertain. The sequence derives from a man in his 60s who had recovered from COVID-19. The sample taken for sequencing was PBMCs or T cells enriched from blood (not recorded which). This chain's CDR3 is CASSMGGHFAYEQYF. The CDR3 nucleotides read TGTGCCAGTAGTATGGGTGGGCACTTTGCCTACGAGCAGTACTTC.